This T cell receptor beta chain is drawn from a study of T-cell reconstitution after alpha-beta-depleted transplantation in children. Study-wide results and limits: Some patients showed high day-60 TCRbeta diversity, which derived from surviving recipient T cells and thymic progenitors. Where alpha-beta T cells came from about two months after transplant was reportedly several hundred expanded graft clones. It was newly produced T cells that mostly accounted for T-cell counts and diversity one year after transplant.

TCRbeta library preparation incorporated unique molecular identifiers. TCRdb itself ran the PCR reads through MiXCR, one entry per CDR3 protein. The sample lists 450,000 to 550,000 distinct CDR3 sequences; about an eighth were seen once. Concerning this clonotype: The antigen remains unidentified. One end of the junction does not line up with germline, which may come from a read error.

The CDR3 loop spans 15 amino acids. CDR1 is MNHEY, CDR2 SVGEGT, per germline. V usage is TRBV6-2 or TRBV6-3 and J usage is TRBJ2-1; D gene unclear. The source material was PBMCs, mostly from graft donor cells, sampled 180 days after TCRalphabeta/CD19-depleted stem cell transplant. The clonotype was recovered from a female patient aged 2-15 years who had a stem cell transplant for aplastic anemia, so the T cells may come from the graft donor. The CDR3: CASSPSISSYSEQFF. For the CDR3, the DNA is TGTGCCAGCAGTCCCTCTATAAGCTCCTACAGTGAGCAGTTCTTC.